Listed here is a single TCR beta chain. As yet, its antigen is unknown. The data stem from a study of siplizumab effects on memory and regulatory T cells. Study-level points and caveats: In roughly 75-97% of proliferating CD4+ or CD8+ clones, a naive or memory phenotype could not be assigned. Naive T cells appeared more varied than memory cells and looked like key alloresponse contributors. In the presence of siplizumab, alloreactive sequences traceable to unstimulated CD4+ memory cells were significantly reduced.

Sequencing used immunoSEQ multiplex PCR; TCRdb keeps in-frame clones, though not all of them. In the table there are about 100,000 clones, 85% to 95% of which are singletons. The germline V gene has CDR1 SGHNT and CDR2 YYREEE (reference sequence). The germline V and J ends were trimmed by 3 bases and 4 bases, with 7 bases remaining between them. The CDR3 spans 12 residues. This sequence joins TRBV5-4 and TRBJ1-1; D unresolved. Input material: Tregs sorted from blood. The sequence was collected from a human donor in good health. CDR3 sequence: CASSSTVTEAFF. CDR3 sequence (DNA): TGTGCCAGCAGCTCCACGGTCACTGAAGCTTTCTTT.